Listed here are 30 T cell receptor beta chains from one sample, sequenced in a study of blood T cell repertoires in COVID-19. Some clones are missing from TCRdb's copy, which holds only in-frame ones; the method was immunoSEQ multiplex PCR. The table shows 130,000 to 150,000 clones, with roughly 82% occurring only once. Source material: peripheral blood. Receptors were obtained from a man aged 55-75 years with active or convalescent COVID-19.

This chain connects TRBV4-3 to TRBJ1-3; perhaps TRBD1 as D (5 bases). This CDR3 comprises 16 residues. Trimming took 1 base from V and 0 from J, leaving 10 bases between them. Looked up from germline, CDR1 is LGHNA and CDR2 is YSLEER. The CDR3 sequence: CASSQGRGSSGNTIYF. CDR3 DNA: TGCGCCAGCAGCCAAGGGAGGGGTTCCTCTGGAAACACCATATATTTT.

This chain joins TRBV7-2 and TRBJ1-4; D may be TRBD1 (5 bases). Per the germline V gene, CDR1 is SGHTA and CDR2 is FQGNSA. Trimming shortened V by 3 bases and J by 7 bases, and 18 bases separated the two germline ends. The CDR3 spans 16 residues. CDR3 protein: CASSFASGGSSEKLFF. In DNA, the CDR3 is TGTGCCAGCAGCTTCGCATCGGGGGGAAGTAGTGAAAAACTGTTTTTT.

The rearrangement links TRBV2 to TRBJ2-4; 8 bases align to TRBD1. Per the germline V gene, CDR1 is SNHLY and CDR2 is FYNNEI. V lost 4 bases to trimming and J lost 1 base; unmatched junction nucleotides: 3. The CDR3 runs 15 residues. CDR3 coding DNA: TGTGCCAGCAGTGCCGCAGGGGGCGCCAAAAACATTCAGTACTTC. As protein: CASSAAGGAKNIQYF.

V and J are TRBV18 and TRBJ2-1; 12 bases map to TRBD2. Germline CDR1 KGHSH, CDR2 LQKENI. The CDR3 sequence is 19 residues long. The V and J ends lost 4 bases and 5 bases, in that order; junction bases with no gene match: 15. The CDR3 protein is CASSRVTATSGGNNNEQFF. In DNA form, the CDR3 reads TGTGCCAGCTCACGCGTAACAGCGACTAGCGGGGGAAACAACAATGAGCAGTTCTTC.

The chain combines TRBV13 with TRBJ1-2; D remains unclear. Germline assignment: CDR1 PRHDT and CDR2 FYEKMQ (reference sequence). V was clipped by 0 bases and J by 6 bases, with 11 bases between them. The CDR3 totals 14 residues. CDR3 DNA: TGTGCCAGCAGCTTAGGCATGGCCAGTGATGGCTACACCTTC. It codes for CASSLGMASDGYTF. Filled out from reference TRBV13 and TRBJ1-2, the complete variable domain reads AAGVIQSPRHLIKEKRETATLKCYPIPRHDTVYWYQQGPGQDPQFLISFYEKMQSDKGSIPDRFSAQQFSDYHSELNMSSLELGDSALYFCASSLGMASDGYTFGSGTRLTVV.

This clone showed up just once. The V call is TRBV6-1, the J call TRBJ1-3; 9 bases are a match to TRBD1. This CDR3 contains 17 residues. Germline V gene data show CDR1 as MNHNS and CDR2 as SASEGT. Germline trimming cut 4 bases from V and 2 bases from J; bases unmatched to any gene: 9. The CDR3 is CASSASRGQGAGNTIYF. Written as DNA, the CDR3 is TGTGCCAGCAGTGCCAGCCGGGGACAGGGTGCTGGAAACACCATATATTTT.

The chain is built from TRBV5-4 and TRBJ2-1; 7 nucleotides agree with TRBD1. With 4 bases clipped from V and 4 bases from J, the junction kept 8 bases outside the gene matches. The CDR3 is 15 residues long. Per germline, CDR1 SGHNT and CDR2 YYREEE (reference sequence). The CDR3 loop reads CASSRSGTAYNEQFF. As DNA, the CDR3 is TGTGCCAGCAGCCGATCCGGGACAGCTTACAATGAGCAGTTCTTC.

The chain combines TRBV18 with TRBJ1-1, with TRBD1 matching over 7 bases. Germline values: CDR1 KGHSH, CDR2 LQKENI. The trim removed 3 bases at V and 2 bases at J, leaving 6 bases unmatched. This CDR3 spans 15 amino acids. This CDR3 is CASSPQYRGNTEAFF. Here the CDR3 DNA reads TGTGCCAGCTCACCCCAGTACAGGGGTAACACTGAAGCTTTCTTT.

In its sample, this clone was seen once. J is TRBJ1-4 and V is TRBV4-1; 10 bases are shared with TRBD1. CDR1 MGHRA and CDR2 YSYEKL come from the germline V gene. The V and J ends lost 1 base and 6 bases, in that order; junction bases with no gene match: 5. The CDR3 runs 16 residues. The CDR3 sequence is CASSQVSGTGDEKLFF. CDR3 DNA: TGCGCCAGCAGCCAAGTTTCCGGGACAGGGGATGAAAAACTGTTTTTT.

This clone appeared a few times. The V and J genes are TRBV4-1 and TRBJ2-5, with 11 bases that match TRBD2. The V gene end was trimmed by 1 base and the J gene end by 3 bases; junction bases not matched to a gene: 1. This CDR3 contains 15 residues. Germline V gives CDR1 MGHRA, CDR2 YSYEKL. This CDR3 reads CASSQVGLAEETQYF. DNA of the CDR3: TGCGCCAGCAGCCAAGTGGGACTAGCGGAAGAGACCCAGTACTTC.

V is TRBV2 and J is TRBJ2-1; TRBD2 matches 7 bases. The J segment lost 0 bases and the V segment lost 7 bases, leaving 6 bases of the junction unmatched. This CDR3 has 15 residues. Germline V gives CDR1 SNHLY, CDR2 FYNNEI. CDR3 region: CASKQLATSYNEQFF. CDR3 DNA: TGTGCCAGCAAACAACTAGCGACCTCCTACAATGAGCAGTTCTTC.

The chain uses TRBV24-1 and TRBJ2-1; D unclear. Trimming took 6 bases from V and 10 from J, leaving 21 bases between them. CDR1 is KGHDR, CDR2 SFDVKD, per germline. The CDR3 sequence is 15 residues long. The CDR3 spells CATSLTAEPNREQFF. DNA for the CDR3: TGTGCCACCAGTTTGACGGCGGAACCGAATAGGGAGCAGTTCTTC.

This chain joins TRBV11-2 and TRBJ2-2, with 15 bases fitting TRBD2. Germline V gene data show CDR1 as SGHAT and CDR2 as FQNNGV. V shed 4 bases, J shed 6 bases, and the junction held 6 bases outside the gene matches. The CDR3 runs 17 residues. CDR3 nucleotide sequence: TGTGCCAGCAGCTCCGGACTAGCGGGGGGGTTATCCGGGGAGCTGTTTTTT. It encodes CASSSGLAGGLSGELFF.

The chain uses TRBV11-2 and TRBJ1-4; 8 bases agree with TRBD1. The CDR3 extends over 17 amino acids. Germline CDR1 SGHAT, CDR2 FQNNGV. Trimming at V came to 7 bases and at J to 8 bases, leaving 18 bases not matched to a gene. The CDR3 loop is CASTSGGQATEREKLFF. The CDR3 nucleotides read TGTGCCAGCACTTCGGGGGGACAGGCCACAGAACGGGAAAAACTGTTTTTT. Using reference TRBV11-2 and TRBJ1-4 for the parts outside the CDR3, the full variable domain is EAGVAQSPRYKIIEKRQSVAFWCNPISGHATLYWYQQILGQGPKLLIQFQNNGVVDDSQLPKDRFSAERLKGVDSTLKIQPAKLEDSAVYLCASTSGGQATEREKLFFGSGTQLSVL.

V and J are TRBV5-5 and TRBJ1-3; 7 bases line up with TRBD1. Germline V CDR1 and CDR2: SGHKS, YYEKEE (reference sequence). V was clipped by 7 bases and J by 0 bases; unmatched bases: 4. There are 14 residues in the CDR3. In nucleotides, the CDR3 is TGTGCCAGCGCACAGGGGAACTCTGGAAACACCATATATTTT. It codes for CASAQGNSGNTIYF. The full variable domain, with the rest looked up from reference TRBV5-5 and TRBJ1-3, is DAGVTQSPTHLIKTRGQQVTLRCSPISGHKSVSWYQQVLGQGPQFIFQYYEKEERGRGNFPDRFSARQFPNYSSELNVNALLLGDSALYLCASAQGNSGNTIYFGEGSWLTVV.

The sample holds one count of this clone. This chain uses TRBV21-1 with TRBJ2-2; TRBD1, the table's D call, lacks a check against the DNA. TRBV21-1 is marked as a pseudogene. This CDR3 has 20 amino acids. The CDR3 is CASSIGGTGSSAANTGELFF. CDR3 in DNA: TGTGCCAGCAGCATCGGAGGGACAGGTTCTTCGGCGGCGAACACCGGGGAGCTGTTTTTT.

The genes are TRBV2 and TRBJ2-2, with D uncertain. From germline, CDR1 is SNHLY and CDR2 FYNNEI. This CDR3 spans 15 amino acids. V lost 1 base and J lost 4, with 10 bases in between. CDR3 sequence (DNA): TGTGCCAGCAGTGAAGGTGGTCCGGGCACCGGGGAGCTGTTTTTT. It yields the protein CASSEGGPGTGELFF.

The chain couples TRBV5-8 to TRBJ1-5, with 8 bases identical to TRBD1. Per germline, CDR1 SGHTS and CDR2 YDEGEE. J was trimmed by 3 bases and V by 4 bases; bases with no gene match: 9. There are 16 residues in the CDR3. In DNA, the CDR3 is TGTGCCAGCAGCCAGACCCGGACAGGGTTCAATCAGCCCCAGCATTTT. This codes for CASSQTRTGFNQPQHF.

The chain uses TRBV14 and TRBJ2-1; no reliable D call. Trimming cost V 5 bases and J 10 bases, with 9 bases left between them. This CDR3 spans 11 amino acids. Germline lookup yields CDR1 SGHDN and CDR2 FVKESK. CDR3 nucleotides: TGTGCCAGCAGCTCCCTGTCGGAGCAGTTCTTC. Translated: CASSSLSEQFF.

The chain couples TRBV29-1 to TRBJ2-1; 12 nucleotides line up with TRBD2. The CDR3 has 15 amino acids. The ends lost 4 bases at V and 5 bases at J; junction bases unmatched: 6. In germline, CDR1 is SQVTM, CDR2 ANQGSEA. The chain's CDR3 is CSVGLAGGRNNEQFF. CDR3 sequence (DNA): TGCAGCGTTGGGCTAGCGGGAGGGAGGAACAATGAGCAGTTCTTC.

The rearrangement uses TRBV28 and TRBJ2-5, with D tentatively TRBD1 (6 bases). Trimming took 3 bases from V and 2 from J, leaving 13 bases between them. CDR1 MDHEN and CDR2 SYDVKM come from the germline V gene. The CDR3 consists of 15 residues. Here the CDR3 DNA reads TGTGCCAGCAGTTTGGGGGCCCAGGGACAAGAGACCCAGTACTTC. This encodes CASSLGAQGQETQYF. The whole variable domain, remainder taken from reference TRBV28 and TRBJ2-5, is DVKVTQSSRYLVKRTGEKVFLECVQDMDHENMFWYRQDPGLGLRLIYFSYDVKMKEKGDIPEGYSVSREKKERFSLILESASTNQTSMYLCASSLGAQGQETQYFGPGTRLLVL.

The V gene is TRBV7-2, the J gene TRBJ2-2; perhaps TRBD1 as D (5 bases). The germline V gene encodes CDR1 SGHTA and CDR2 FQGNSA. The V end was cut by 5 bases, the J end by 0 bases, with 7 bases between. There are 14 residues in the CDR3. CDR3 in amino acids: CASSATANTGELFF. The CDR3 bases are TGTGCCAGCAGCGCGACAGCGAACACCGGGGAGCTGTTTTTT.

This CDR3 is CASTHGTGDGYTF. In DNA, the CDR3 is TGTGCCAGCACTCACGGGACAGGGGATGGCTACACCTTC. The genes are TRBV6-5 and TRBJ1-2, with 10 bases lining up with TRBD1. CDR3 size: 13 residues. From germline, CDR1 is MNHEY and CDR2 SVGAGI. V lost 7 bases, J lost 6 bases, and 5 bases stayed unmatched.

The chain links TRBV11-2 to TRBJ1-2; 9 bases fit TRBD1. This CDR3 is 13 amino acids long. Unmatched junction bases numbered 4, after V lost 5 bases and J lost 6 bases. Germline V gene data show CDR1 as SGHAT and CDR2 as FQNNGV. The CDR3 nucleotides are TGTGCCAGCAGCCCGAGACAGGGGGATGGCTACACCTTC. Amino acids: CASSPRQGDGYTF.

V and J are TRBV11-2 and TRBJ1-3, with 8 bases lining up with TRBD1. The CDR3 extends over 14 amino acids. V trimming: 5 bases; J trimming: 4 bases; junction bases outside the gene matches: 4. Germline CDR1 is SGHAT and CDR2 is FQNNGV. The CDR3 DNA sequence: TGTGCCAGCAGCATTTACAGGGGGGGAAACACCATATATTTT. Translating it yields CASSIYRGGNTIYF.

This sequence joins TRBV4-3 and TRBJ2-2; 7 bases line up with TRBD2. CDR3 length: 17 residues. Germline CDR1 LGHNA, CDR2 YSLEER. Germline trimming cut 1 base from V and 5 bases from J; bases unmatched to any gene: 10. In DNA, the CDR3 is TGCGCCAGCAGCCAAGGCCTCGGGGGGAGCTGGACCGGGGAGCTGTTTTTT. Protein sequence: CASSQGLGGSWTGELFF.

The chain couples TRBV7-2 to TRBJ2-2, with 7 nucleotides matching TRBD2. This CDR3 has 16 residues. Trimming removed 5 bases from V and 4 bases from J; junction bases left unmatched: 10. Germline CDR1 is SGHTA and CDR2 is FQGNSA. The CDR3 DNA follows: TGTGCCAGCAGCGGTGGGGCGGGAGAGGTCACCGGGGAGCTGTTTTTT. Residues: CASSGGAGEVTGELFF.

CDR3 nucleotides: TGTGCCAGCAGTGCGGGGGGGTCCTACAATGAGCAGTTCTTC. This codes for CASSAGGSYNEQFF. The V and J genes are TRBV6-4 and TRBJ2-1; 8 bases align to TRBD2. Trimming cost V 4 bases and J 1 base; bases outside gene matches: 0. The V gene's germline CDR1 is MRHNA and CDR2 SNTAGT. This CDR3 has 14 residues.

This chain uses TRBV19 with TRBJ1-4, with 7 bases aligning to TRBD1. V trimming: 6 bases; J trimming: 0 bases; junction bases outside the gene matches: 4. Germline lookup yields CDR1 LNHDA and CDR2 SQIVND (reference sequence). There are 15 residues in the CDR3. CDR3 protein: CASRSQGATNEKLFF. CDR3 in DNA: TGTGCCAGTAGGAGCCAGGGGGCAACTAATGAAAAACTGTTTTTT.

The chain uses TRBV14 and TRBJ1-1; D gene uncertain. CDR3 size: 13 residues. Trimming took 5 bases from V and 2 from J, leaving 9 bases between them. Germline assignment: CDR1 SGHDN and CDR2 FVKESK. The CDR3 DNA is TGTGCCAGCAGCGGTTTCAGAAACACTGAAGCTTTCTTT. This sequence encodes CASSGFRNTEAFF.